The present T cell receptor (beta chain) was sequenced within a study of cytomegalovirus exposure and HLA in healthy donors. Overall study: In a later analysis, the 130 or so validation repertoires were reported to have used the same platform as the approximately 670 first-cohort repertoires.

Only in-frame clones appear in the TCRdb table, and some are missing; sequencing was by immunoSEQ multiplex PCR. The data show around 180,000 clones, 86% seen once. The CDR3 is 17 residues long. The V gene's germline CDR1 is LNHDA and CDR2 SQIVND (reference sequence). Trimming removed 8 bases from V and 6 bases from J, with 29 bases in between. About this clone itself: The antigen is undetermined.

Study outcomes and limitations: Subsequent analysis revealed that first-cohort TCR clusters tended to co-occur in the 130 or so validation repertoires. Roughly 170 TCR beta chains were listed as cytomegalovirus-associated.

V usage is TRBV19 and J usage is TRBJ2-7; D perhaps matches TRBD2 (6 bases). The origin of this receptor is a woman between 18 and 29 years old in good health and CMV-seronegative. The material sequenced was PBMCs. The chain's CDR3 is CASRPSRDSGRLGEQYF. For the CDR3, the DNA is TGTGCCAGTCGACCGTCGAGAGACAGCGGGCGATTGGGCGAGCAGTACTTC.